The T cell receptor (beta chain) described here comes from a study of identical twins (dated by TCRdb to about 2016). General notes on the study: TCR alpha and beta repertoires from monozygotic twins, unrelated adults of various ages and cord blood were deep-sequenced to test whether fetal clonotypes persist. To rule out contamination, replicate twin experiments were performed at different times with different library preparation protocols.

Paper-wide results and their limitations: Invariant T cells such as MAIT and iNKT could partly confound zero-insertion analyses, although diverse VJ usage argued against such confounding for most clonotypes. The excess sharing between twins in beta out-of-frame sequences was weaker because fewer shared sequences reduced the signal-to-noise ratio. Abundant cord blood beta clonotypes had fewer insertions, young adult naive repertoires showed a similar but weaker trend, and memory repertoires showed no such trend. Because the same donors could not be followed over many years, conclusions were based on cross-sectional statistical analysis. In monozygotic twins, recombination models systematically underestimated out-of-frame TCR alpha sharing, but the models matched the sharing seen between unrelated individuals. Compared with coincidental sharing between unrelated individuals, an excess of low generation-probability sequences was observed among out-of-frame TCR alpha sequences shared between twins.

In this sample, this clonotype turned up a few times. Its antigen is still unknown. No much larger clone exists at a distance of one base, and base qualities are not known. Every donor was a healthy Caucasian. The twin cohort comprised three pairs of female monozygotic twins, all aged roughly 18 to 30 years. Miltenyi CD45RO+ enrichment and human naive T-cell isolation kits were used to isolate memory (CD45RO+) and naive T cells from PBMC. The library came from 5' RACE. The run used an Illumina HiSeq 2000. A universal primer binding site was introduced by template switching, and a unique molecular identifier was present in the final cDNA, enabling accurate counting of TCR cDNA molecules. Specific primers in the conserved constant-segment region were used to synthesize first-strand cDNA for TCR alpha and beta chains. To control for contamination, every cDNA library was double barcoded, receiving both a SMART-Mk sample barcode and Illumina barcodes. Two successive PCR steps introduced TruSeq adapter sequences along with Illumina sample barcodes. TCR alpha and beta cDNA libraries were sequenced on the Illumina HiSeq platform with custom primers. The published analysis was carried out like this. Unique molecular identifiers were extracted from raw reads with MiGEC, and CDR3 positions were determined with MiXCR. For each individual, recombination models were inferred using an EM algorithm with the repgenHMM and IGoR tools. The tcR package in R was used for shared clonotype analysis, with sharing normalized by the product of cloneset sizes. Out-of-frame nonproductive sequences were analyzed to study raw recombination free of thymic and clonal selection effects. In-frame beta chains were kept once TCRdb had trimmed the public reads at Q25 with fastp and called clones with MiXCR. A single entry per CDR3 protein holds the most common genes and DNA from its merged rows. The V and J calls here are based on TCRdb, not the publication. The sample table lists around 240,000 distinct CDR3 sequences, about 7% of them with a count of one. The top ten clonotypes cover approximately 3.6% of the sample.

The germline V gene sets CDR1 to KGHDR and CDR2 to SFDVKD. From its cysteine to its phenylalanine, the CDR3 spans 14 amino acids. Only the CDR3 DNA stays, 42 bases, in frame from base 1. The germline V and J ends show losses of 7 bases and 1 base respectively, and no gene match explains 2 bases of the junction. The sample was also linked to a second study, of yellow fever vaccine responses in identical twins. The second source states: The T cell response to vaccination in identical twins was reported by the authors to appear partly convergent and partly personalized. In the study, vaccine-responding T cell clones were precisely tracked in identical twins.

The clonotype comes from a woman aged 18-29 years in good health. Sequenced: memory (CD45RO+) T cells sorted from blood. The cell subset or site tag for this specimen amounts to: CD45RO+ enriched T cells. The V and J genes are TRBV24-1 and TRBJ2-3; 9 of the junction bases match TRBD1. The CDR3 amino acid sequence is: CATSGTGRTDTQYF. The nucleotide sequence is TGTGCCACCAGCGGGACAGGGCGCACAGATACGCAGTATTTT.